This record concerns one T cell receptor beta chain sequence. Its recognized antigen is unknown. No much larger clone exists at a distance of one base, and base qualities are not known. The CDR3 holds 16 amino acids from the cysteine to the phenylalanine. Only the CDR3 region is kept as DNA, spanning 48 bases read in frame from base 1. The germline ends are 16 bases apart after V is trimmed by 4 bases and J by 1 base. The germline V gene supplies CDR1 SGHDT and CDR2 YYEEEE. This entry belongs to a study of T-cell reconstitution after alpha-beta-depleted transplantation in children (TCRdb year 2016). With respect to the entire study: T-cell immune reconstitution after TCRalphabeta/CD19-depleted allogeneic hematopoietic cell transplantation in children was quantitatively tracked in the study by means of TCR repertoire profiling.

The library was produced with PCR. Sequencing took place on an Illumina HiSeq 2500. To normalize quantification of the TCRbeta repertoire, the TCR libraries were built with molecular barcoding that relied on unique molecular identifiers. The public sequencing data were trimmed at Q25 with fastp and processed into clonotypes with MiXCR by TCRdb, which kept only in-frame beta chains. Under each unique CDR3 protein, matching rows form one entry showing the most common genes and DNA. The table for this sample lists about 540,000 distinct CDR3 sequences; around 18% of them were counted only once. The top ten hold 3% to 3.5% of the sample.

Here the sequenced sample was PBMCs from the stem cell graft donor, taken from the stem cell graft. The chain couples TRBV5-6 to TRBJ2-3; the D element could tentatively be TRBD1 or TRBD2, as 5 bases agree for each. This clonotype was sampled from a human donor who donated a stem cell graft to a child with acute lymphoblastic leukemia. The nucleotide sequence is given as TGTGCCAGCAGCCTCGAGGGGTTATCACGCACAGATACGCAGTATTTT. Translation gives CASSLEGLSRTDTQYF.